This T cell receptor beta chain was identified in a study of spatial heterogeneity in lung cancer. Across the whole study: Each distinct TCR and UMI combination averaged more than ten appearances in raw reads.

The germline CDR1 and CDR2 sequences are SGHDN and FVKESK. This CDR3 region has 17 residues. V gave up 1 base and J gave up 0 bases, with 15 bases separating them. This clonotype appeared many times. Time point denoted: sample taken at primary tumor resection. Tumor, nontumor lung or frozen PBMC supplied whole RNA, sequenced without sorting. The study tagged each TCR cDNA molecule with a unique molecular identifier. Each CDR3 protein is one row after TCRdb ran MiXCR on the 5' RACE reads. The sample contains approximately 7,000 distinct CDR3 sequences, around 3.8% of which appear only once. This specimen consisted of normal lung tissue next to the tumor, obtained at surgery. The chain has TRBV14 and TRBJ2-5; D is possibly TRBD1 (5 bases). The source is a female donor with early-stage non-small cell lung cancer. The CDR3 loop reads CASSQVLGPWYQETQYF. In nucleotides, the CDR3 is TGTGCCAGCAGCCAAGTCCTGGGGCCTTGGTACCAAGAGACCCAGTACTTC.